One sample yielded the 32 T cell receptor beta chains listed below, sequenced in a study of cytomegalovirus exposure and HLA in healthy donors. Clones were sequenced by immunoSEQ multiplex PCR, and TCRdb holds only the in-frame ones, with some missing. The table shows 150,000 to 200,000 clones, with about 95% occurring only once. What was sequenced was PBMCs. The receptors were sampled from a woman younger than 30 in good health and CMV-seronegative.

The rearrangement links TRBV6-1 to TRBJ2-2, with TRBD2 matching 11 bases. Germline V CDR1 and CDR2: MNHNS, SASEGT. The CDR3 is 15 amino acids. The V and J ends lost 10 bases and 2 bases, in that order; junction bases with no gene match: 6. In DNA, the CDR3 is TGTGCCATAACTAGCGGGGGCCCAAACACCGGGGAGCTGTTTTTT. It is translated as CAITSGGPNTGELFF.

CDR3 sequence (DNA): TGTGCCAGCAGTACAGAGCCCGGAACGGCCCTCCACTTT. It translates to CASSTEPGTALHF. The chain combines TRBV6-1 with TRBJ1-6; no clear D. There are 13 residues in the CDR3. The V gene's germline CDR1 is MNHNS and CDR2 SASEGT. Trimming stripped 5 bases from V and 14 bases from J, with 16 bases between.

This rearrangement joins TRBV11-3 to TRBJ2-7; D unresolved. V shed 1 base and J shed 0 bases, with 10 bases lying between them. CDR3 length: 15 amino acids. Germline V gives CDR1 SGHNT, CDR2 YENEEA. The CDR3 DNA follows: TGTGCCAGCAGCTTAGGCAGCGCCACCTCCTACGAGCAGTACTTC. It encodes CASSLGSATSYEQYF.

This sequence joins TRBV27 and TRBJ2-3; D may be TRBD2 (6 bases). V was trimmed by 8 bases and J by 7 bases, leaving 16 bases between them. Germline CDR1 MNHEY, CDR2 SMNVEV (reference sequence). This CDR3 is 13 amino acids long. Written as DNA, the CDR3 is TGTGCCAGCCTGTCATTAGCGGTGAATACGCAGTATTTT. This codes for CASLSLAVNTQYF.

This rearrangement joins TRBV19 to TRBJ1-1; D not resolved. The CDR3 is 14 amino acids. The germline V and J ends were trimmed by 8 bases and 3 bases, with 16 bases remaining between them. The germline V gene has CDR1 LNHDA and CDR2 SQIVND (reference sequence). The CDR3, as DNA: TGTGCCAGTCGAAGAGGAGGTGGCTACACTGAAGCTTTCTTT. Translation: CASRRGGGYTEAFF.

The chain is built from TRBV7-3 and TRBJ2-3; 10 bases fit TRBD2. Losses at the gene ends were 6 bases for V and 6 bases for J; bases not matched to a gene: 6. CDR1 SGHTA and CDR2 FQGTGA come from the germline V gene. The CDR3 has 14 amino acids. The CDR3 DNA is TGTGCCAGCAGTTATAGCGGGGGGCCGGATACGCAGTATTTT. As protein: CASSYSGGPDTQYF.

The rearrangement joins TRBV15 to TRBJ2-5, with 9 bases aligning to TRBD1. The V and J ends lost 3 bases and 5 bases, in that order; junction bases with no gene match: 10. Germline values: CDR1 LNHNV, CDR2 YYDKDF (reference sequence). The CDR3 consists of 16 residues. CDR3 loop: CATSSRKTGGKETQYF. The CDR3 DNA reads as TGTGCCACCAGCAGTCGGAAGACAGGGGGGAAGGAGACCCAGTACTTC.

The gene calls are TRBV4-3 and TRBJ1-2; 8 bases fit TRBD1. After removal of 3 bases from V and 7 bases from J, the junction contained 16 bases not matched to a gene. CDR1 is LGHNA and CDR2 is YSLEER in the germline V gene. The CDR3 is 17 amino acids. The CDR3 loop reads CASSHLPGQGISSGYTF. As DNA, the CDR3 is TGCGCCAGCAGCCACCTACCAGGACAGGGAATCTCCTCTGGCTACACCTTC.

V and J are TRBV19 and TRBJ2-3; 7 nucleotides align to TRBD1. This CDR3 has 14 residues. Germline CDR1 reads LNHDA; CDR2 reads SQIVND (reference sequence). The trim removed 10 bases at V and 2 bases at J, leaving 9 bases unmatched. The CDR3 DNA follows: TGTGCCACCCAAACAGGGGTTACCACAGATACGCAGTATTTT. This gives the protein CATQTGVTTDTQYF.

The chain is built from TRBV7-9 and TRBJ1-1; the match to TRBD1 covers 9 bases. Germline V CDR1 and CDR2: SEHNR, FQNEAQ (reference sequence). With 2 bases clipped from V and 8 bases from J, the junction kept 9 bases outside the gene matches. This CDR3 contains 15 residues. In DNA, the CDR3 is TGTGCCAGCAGCTTACTTAGATGGGACAGGGAAGAAGCTTTCTTT. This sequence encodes CASSLLRWDREEAFF. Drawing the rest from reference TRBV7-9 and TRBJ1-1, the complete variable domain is DTGVSQNPRHKITKRGQNVTFRCDPISEHNRLYWYRQTLGQGPEFLTYFQNEAQLEKSRLLSDRFSAERPKGSFSTLEIQRTEQGDSAMYLCASSLLRWDREEAFFGQGTRLTVV.

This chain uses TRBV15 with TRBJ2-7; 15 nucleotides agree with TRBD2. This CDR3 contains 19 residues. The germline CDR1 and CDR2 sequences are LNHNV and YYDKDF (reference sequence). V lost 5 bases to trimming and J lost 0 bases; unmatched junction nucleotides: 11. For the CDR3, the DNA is TGTGCCACCAGCCCCCGGACTAGCGGGGGGGAACTCAGCTCCTACGAGCAGTACTTC. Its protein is CATSPRTSGGELSSYEQYF. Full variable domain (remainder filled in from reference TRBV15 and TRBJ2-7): DAMVIQNPRYQVTQFGKPVTLSCSQTLNHNVMYWYQQKSSQAPKLLFHYYDKDFNNEADTPDNFQSRRPNTSFCFLDIRSPGLGDTAMYLCATSPRTSGGELSSYEQYFGPGTRLTVT.

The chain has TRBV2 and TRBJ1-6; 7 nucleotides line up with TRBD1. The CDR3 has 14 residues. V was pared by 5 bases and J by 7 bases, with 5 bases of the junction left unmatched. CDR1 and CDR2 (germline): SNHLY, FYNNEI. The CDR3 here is CASSRDRKNSPLHF. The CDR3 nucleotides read TGTGCCAGCAGTAGGGACAGAAAGAATTCACCCCTCCACTTT.

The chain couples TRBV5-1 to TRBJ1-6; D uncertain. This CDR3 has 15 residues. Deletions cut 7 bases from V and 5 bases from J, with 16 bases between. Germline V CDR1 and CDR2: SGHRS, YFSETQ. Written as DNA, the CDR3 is TGCGCCAGCCGAGGATCCGGGAGGGATAATTCACCCCTCCACTTT. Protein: CASRGSGRDNSPLHF.

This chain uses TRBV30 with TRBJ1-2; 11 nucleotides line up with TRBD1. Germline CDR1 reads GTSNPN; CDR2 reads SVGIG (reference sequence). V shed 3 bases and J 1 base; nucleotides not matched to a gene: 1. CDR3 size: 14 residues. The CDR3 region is CAWRGTGGNYGYTF. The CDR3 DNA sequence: TGTGCCTGGAGGGGGACAGGGGGTAACTATGGCTACACCTTC.

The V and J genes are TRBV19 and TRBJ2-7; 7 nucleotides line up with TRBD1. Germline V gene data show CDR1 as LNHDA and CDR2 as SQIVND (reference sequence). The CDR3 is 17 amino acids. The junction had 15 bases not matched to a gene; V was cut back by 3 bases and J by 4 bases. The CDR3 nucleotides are TGTGCCAGTAGTATCGGATCTCCGGCCAGGGGGAGATACGAGCAGTACTTC. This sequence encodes CASSIGSPARGRYEQYF.

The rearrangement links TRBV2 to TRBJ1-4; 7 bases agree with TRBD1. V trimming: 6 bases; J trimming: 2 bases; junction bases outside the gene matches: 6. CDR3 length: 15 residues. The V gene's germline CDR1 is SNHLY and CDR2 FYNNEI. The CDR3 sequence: CASRLQGLTNEKLFF. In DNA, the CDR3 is TGTGCCAGCAGATTACAGGGGCTGACTAATGAAAAACTGTTTTTT.

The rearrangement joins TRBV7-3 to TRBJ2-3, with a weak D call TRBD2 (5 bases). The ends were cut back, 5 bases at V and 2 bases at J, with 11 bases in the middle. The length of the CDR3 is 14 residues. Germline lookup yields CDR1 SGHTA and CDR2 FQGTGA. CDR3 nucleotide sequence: TGTGCCAGCAGCGAAGGACTCATCACAGATACGCAGTATTTT. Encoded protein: CASSEGLITDTQYF.

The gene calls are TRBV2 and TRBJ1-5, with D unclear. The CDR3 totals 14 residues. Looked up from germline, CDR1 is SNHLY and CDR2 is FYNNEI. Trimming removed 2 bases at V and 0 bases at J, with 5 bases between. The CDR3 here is CASSENYSNQPQHF. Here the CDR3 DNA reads TGTGCCAGCAGTGAAAACTATAGCAATCAGCCCCAGCATTTT.

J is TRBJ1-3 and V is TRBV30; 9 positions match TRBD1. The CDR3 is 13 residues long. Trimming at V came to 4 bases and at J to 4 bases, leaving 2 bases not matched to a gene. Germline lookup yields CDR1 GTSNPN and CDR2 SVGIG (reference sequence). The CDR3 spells CAWTTGGGNTIYF. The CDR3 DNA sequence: TGTGCCTGGACGACAGGGGGGGGAAACACCATATATTTT.

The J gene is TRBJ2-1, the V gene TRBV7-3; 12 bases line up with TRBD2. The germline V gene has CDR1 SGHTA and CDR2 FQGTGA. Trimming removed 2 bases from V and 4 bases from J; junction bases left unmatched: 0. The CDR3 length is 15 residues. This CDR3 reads CASSLLAGGYNEQFF. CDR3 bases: TGTGCCAGCAGCTTACTAGCGGGGGGGTACAATGAGCAGTTCTTC.

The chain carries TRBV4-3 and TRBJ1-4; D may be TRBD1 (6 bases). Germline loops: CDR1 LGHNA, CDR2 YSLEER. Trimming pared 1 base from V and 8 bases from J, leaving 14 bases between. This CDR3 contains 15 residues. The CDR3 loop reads CASSQVGRGAEKLFF. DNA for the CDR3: TGCGCCAGCAGCCAAGTCGGCAGGGGAGCCGAAAAACTGTTTTTT.

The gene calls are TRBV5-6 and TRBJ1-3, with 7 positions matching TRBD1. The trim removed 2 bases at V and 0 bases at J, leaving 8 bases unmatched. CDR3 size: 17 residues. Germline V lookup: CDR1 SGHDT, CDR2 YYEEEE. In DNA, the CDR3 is TGTGCCAGCAGCTTAGGGGGCTACAGAGCCTCTGGAAACACCATATATTTT. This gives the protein CASSLGGYRASGNTIYF.

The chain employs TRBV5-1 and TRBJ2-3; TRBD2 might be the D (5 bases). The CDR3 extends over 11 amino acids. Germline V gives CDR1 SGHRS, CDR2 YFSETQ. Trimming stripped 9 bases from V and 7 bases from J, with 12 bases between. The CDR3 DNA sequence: TGCGCCACCCAAGAGGGTAATACGCAGTATTTT. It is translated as CATQEGNTQYF.

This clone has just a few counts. CDR3 protein: CSGGEGYGYTF. CDR3 bases: TGCAGCGGTGGGGAGGGCTATGGCTACACCTTC. The V call is TRBV29-1, the J call TRBJ1-2; D remains ambiguous. CDR3 size: 11 residues. Deletions cut 7 bases from V and 4 bases from J, with 10 bases between. Per the germline V gene, CDR1 is SQVTM and CDR2 is ANQGSEA.

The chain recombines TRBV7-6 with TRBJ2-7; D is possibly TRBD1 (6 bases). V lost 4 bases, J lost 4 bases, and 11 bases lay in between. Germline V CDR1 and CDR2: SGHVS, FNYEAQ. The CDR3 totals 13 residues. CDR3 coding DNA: TGTGCCAGCAGCTACCACAGGGATTACGAGCAGTACTTC. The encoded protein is CASSYHRDYEQYF.

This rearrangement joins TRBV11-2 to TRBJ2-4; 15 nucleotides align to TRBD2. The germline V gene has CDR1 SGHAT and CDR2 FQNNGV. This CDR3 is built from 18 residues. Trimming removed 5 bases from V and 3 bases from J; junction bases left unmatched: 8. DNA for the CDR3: TGTGCCAGCAGCCTCCGGACTAGCGGGGGGGGTGGCAAAAACATTCAGTACTTC. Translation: CASSLRTSGGGGKNIQYF.

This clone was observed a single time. The CDR3 DNA is TGTGCCAGCACGAGGACTGGCTACGAGCAGTACTTC. Encoded protein: CASTRTGYEQYF. The chain is built from TRBV7-2 and TRBJ2-7, with D possibly TRBD2 on 5 matching bases. This CDR3 is 12 amino acids long. Germline CDR1 is SGHTA and CDR2 is FQGNSA. V lost 7 bases, J lost 3 bases, and 10 bases lay in between. The complete variable domain, with remaining parts taken from reference TRBV7-2 and TRBJ2-7, reads GAGVSQSPSNKVTEKGKDVELRCDPISGHTALYWYRQSLGQGLEFLIYFQGNSAPDKSGLPSDRFSAERTGGSVSTLTIQRTQQEDSAVYLCASTRTGYEQYFGPGTRLTVT.

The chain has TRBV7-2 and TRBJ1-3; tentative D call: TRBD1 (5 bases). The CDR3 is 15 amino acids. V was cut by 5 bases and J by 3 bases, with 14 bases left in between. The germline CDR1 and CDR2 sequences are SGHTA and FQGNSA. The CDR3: CASSTQPGLGNTIYF. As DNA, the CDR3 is TGTGCCAGCAGCACTCAGCCGGGACTTGGAAACACCATATATTTT. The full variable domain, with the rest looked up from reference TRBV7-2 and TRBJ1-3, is GAGVSQSPSNKVTEKGKDVELRCDPISGHTALYWYRQSLGQGLEFLIYFQGNSAPDKSGLPSDRFSAERTGGSVSTLTIQRTQQEDSAVYLCASSTQPGLGNTIYFGEGSWLTVV.

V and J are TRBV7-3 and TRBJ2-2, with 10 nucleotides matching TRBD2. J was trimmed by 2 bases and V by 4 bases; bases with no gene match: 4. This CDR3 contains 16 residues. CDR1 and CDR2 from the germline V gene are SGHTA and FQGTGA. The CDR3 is CASSSPSGGNTGELFF. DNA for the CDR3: TGTGCCAGCAGCTCGCCTAGCGGGGGAAACACCGGGGAGCTGTTTTTT.

The CDR3 protein is CASSLSGEWGISTDTQYF. The DNA for the CDR3 is TGTGCCAGCAGTTTAAGCGGGGAGTGGGGCATTAGCACAGATACGCAGTATTTT. The chain is built from TRBV2 and TRBJ2-3, with TRBD2 matching 7 bases. Germline V CDR1 and CDR2: SNHLY, FYNNEI. The CDR3 length is 18 residues. With 5 bases clipped from V and 0 bases from J, the junction kept 14 bases outside the gene matches.

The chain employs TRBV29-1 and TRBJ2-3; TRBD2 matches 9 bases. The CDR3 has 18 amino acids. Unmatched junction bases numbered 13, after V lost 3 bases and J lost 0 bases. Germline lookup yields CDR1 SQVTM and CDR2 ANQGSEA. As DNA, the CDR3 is TGCAGCGTTGAGTTTTGGCCAGCGGGGGGCCTTAGCACAGATACGCAGTATTTT. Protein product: CSVEFWPAGGLSTDTQYF.

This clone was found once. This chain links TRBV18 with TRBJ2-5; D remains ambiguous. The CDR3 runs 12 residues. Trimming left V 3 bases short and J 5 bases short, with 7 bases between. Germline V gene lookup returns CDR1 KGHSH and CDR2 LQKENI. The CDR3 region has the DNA TGTGCCAGCTCACCGAGTCTGGAGACCCAGTACTTC. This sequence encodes CASSPSLETQYF.